This T cell receptor beta chain was found in a study of blood T cell repertoires in COVID-19. The wider study: Specimens from acute and convalescent COVID-19 originated in the United States, Italy and Spain. PBMCs, B-cell-depleted T cells, or T cells were the source of the cDNA or gDNA that made up the material.

In germline, CDR1 is SGHDT, CDR2 YYEEEE. The V gene end was trimmed by 4 bases and the J gene end by 9 bases; junction bases not matched to a gene: 8. This CDR3 comprises 13 residues. Source study methods: Reference gene primer amplification gave nucleated cell count estimates. Produced via immunoSEQ multiplex PCR; TCRdb's table is partial and in-frame only. For V, J and clone size, that table is used; D and trimming come from the DNA. This table holds around 200,000 clones, roughly 85% found once. The chain carries TRBV5-6 and TRBJ1-1; the match to TRBD1 covers 8 bases. Material: peripheral blood. This receptor was obtained from a woman aged 18-29 years who had recovered from COVID-19. CDR3 nucleotide sequence: TGTGCCAGCAGCATAGGACAGGGACCTCAAGCTTTCTTT. It encodes CASSIGQGPQAFF.